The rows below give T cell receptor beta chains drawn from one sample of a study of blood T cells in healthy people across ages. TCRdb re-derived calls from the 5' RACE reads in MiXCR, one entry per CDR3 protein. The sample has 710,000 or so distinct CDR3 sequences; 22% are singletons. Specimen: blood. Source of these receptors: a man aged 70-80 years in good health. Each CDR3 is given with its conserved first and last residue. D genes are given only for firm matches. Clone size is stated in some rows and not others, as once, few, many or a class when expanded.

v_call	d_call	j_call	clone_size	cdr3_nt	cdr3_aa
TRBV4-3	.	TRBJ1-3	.	TGCGCCAGCAGCCAAGACGCCAGATCCTCTGGAAACACCATATATTTT	CASSQDARSSGNTIYF
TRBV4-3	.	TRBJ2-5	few	TGCGCCAGCAGCCAAGTTTCGACAGGCCAAGAGACCCAGTACTTC	CASSQVSTGQETQYF
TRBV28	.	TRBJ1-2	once	TGTGCCAGCAGCTGGGGGAGGATCTATGGCTACACCTTC	CASSWGRIYGYTF
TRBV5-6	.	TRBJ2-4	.	TGTGCCAGCAGCTTGGCCAGGAAAAACATTCAGTACTTC	CASSLARKNIQYF
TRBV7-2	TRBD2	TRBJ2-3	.	TGTGCCAGCAGCTTAGGCACAGTGACTAGCGGGAGGGGCGGAACAGATACGCAGTATTTT	CASSLGTVTSGRGGTDTQYF
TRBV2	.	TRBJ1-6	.	TGTGCCAGCAGTGAAGGGACGGGGGTTCGCTCACCCCTCCACTTT	CASSEGTGVRSPLHF
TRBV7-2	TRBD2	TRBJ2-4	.	TGTGCCAGCAGCTTACTCGGACTAGCGGGACTGGTAGACATTCAGTACTTC	CASSLLGLAGLVDIQYF
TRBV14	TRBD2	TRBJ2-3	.	TGTGCCAGCAGCCCACTAGCGGGAGTTTTTGTTACAGATACGCAGTATTTT	CASSPLAGVFVTDTQYF
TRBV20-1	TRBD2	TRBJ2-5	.	TGCGCCTGGGCTAGCGGGGTAGGAGAGACCCAGTACTTC	CAWASGVGETQYF
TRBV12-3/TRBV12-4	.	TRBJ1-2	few	TGTGCCAGCAGTTTGGGACCTCTCGATGGCTATGGCTACACCTTC	CASSLGPLDGYGYTF
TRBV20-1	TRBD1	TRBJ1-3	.	TGCAGTGCTAGACAGGGGGGAGGAAACACCATATATTTT	CSARQGGGNTIYF
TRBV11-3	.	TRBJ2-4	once	TGTGCCAGCAGCTTAGGGGTTGTGCGGAACATTCAGTACTTC	CASSLGVVRNIQYF
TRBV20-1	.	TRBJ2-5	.	TGCAGTGCTAGTTTCTGGAGTGCGGAGACCCAGTACTTC	CSASFWSAETQYF
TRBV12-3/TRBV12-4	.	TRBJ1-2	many	TGTGCCAGCAGCATCAGGACAGTTTGGAACTATGGCTACACCTTC	CASSIRTVWNYGYTF
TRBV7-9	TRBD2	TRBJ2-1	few	TGTGCCAGCAGCTTAGCGCGACTAGCTGACTACAATGAGCAGTTCTTC	CASSLARLADYNEQFF
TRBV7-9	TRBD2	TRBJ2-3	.	TGTGCCAGCTTATACGGGGGGGGGAGCACAGATACGCAGTATTTT	CASLYGGGSTDTQYF
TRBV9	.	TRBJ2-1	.	TGTGCCAGCAGCGTAGGGGGGACAATCTACAATGAGCAGTTCTTC	CASSVGGTIYNEQFF
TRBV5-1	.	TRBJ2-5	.	TGCGCCAGCAATTACCTTGTAGGGGAGACCCAGTACTTC	CASNYLVGETQYF
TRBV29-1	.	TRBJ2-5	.	TGCAGCGTTCAAAGAGAGACCCAGTACTTC	CSVQRETQYF
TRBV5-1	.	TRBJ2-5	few	TGCGCCAGCAGCCATAGCGGAGCGGAGCAGTACTTC	CASSHSGAEQYF
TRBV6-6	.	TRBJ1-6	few	TGTGCCAGCAGTTACGCGGTCAGAAATTCACCCCTCCACTTT	CASSYAVRNSPLHF
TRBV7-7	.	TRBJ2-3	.	TGTGCCAGCAGCCCTCGGGGGCCCCCCACAGATACGCAGTATTTT	CASSPRGPPTDTQYF